Shown below are 8 T cell receptor beta chains from a single sample sequenced in a study of blood T cells in healthy people across ages. A second PCR, run for roughly 7 to 12 cycles, used a sample-barcoded 5' primer plus a J-beta primer mix. Each CDR3 protein gets one entry after TCRdb re-called the 5' RACE reads with MiXCR. The sample consists of about 630,000 distinct CDR3 sequences, 21% of them appearing once. Sequenced material: blood. Source of these receptors: a man aged 65-85 years in good health.

Only a few counts were recorded for this clonotype. The genes are TRBV11-1 and TRBJ2-5, with 7 positions matching TRBD1. This CDR3 is built from 22 residues. After removal of 3 bases from V and 1 base from J, the junction contained 26 bases not matched to a gene. Per germline, CDR1 SGHAT and CDR2 FQDESV (reference sequence). CDR3 in DNA: TGTGCCAGCAGCTTGCGAGACAGGGCCATTAACCAGTTAACCAGTTCCCAAGAGACCCAGTACTTC. Protein product: CASSLRDRAINQLTSSQETQYF.

This chain links TRBV6-1 with TRBJ2-7, with 12 bases aligning to TRBD2. The V segment lost 2 bases and the J segment 1 base; nucleotides outside the gene matches: 9. CDR1 and CDR2 from the germline V gene are MNHNS and SASEGT. The CDR3 has 18 residues. CDR3 coding DNA: TGTGCCAGCAGTGAACGAACTAGCGGGGGGCTTGAGTCCTACGAGCAGTACTTC. It encodes CASSERTSGGLESYEQYF.

The gene calls are TRBV5-1 and TRBJ1-4; D gene uncertain. CDR3 length equals 16 residues. The germline gives CDR1 SGHRS, CDR2 YFSETQ. Trimming removed 5 bases at V and 1 base at J, with 15 bases between. CDR3 DNA: TGCGCCAGCAGGCAGGATGGGCGTGGAACTAATGAAAAACTGTTTTTT. Its protein product is CASRQDGRGTNEKLFF.

In its sample, this clonotype was seen a few times. V is TRBV9 and J is TRBJ2-3; no reliable D call. The germline V gene has CDR1 SGDLS and CDR2 YYNGEE. The CDR3 consists of 16 residues. V was trimmed by 3 bases and J by 4 bases, leaving 18 bases between them. The CDR3 DNA is TGTGCCAGCAGCGCCCTGGAGATTGCCTCCCCAGATACGCAGTATTTT. Protein sequence: CASSALEIASPDTQYF.

This clonotype has ten or more counts. This rearrangement joins TRBV5-1 to TRBJ2-5, with TRBD1 as a possible D gene (6 bases). The CDR3 has 14 residues. Germline CDR1 is SGHRS and CDR2 is YFSETQ. The V end was cut by 2 bases, the J end by 4 bases, with 12 bases between. DNA for the CDR3: TGCGCCAGCAGCTTCAATGCAGGGGCAGAGACCCAGTACTTC. It is translated as CASSFNAGAETQYF.

This clonotype occurred many times. The V and J genes are TRBV29-1 and TRBJ2-5, with TRBD1 matching over 8 bases. V trimming: 7 bases; J trimming: 5 bases; junction bases outside the gene matches: 6. The CDR3 length is 12 residues. Germline assignment: CDR1 SQVTM and CDR2 ANQGSEA. The CDR3 spells CSATGGRETQYF. The DNA for the CDR3 is TGCAGCGCCACAGGGGGGAGGGAGACCCAGTACTTC.

About this clonotype: This sequence may be a read error, since a much larger clone differs from it by one base. Without the conserved terminal phenylalanine or tryptophan, this CDR3 likely stems from a read error. This chain uses TRBV14 with TRBJ2-3, with 9 bases lining up with TRBD2. This CDR3 comprises 16 residues. Trimming at V came to 1 base and at J to 6 bases, leaving 8 bases not matched to a gene. The germline gives CDR1 SGHDN, CDR2 FVKESK. The CDR3 region has the DNA TGTGCCAGCAGCCAAGGAAGCGGGAGGAATCGGGATACGCAGTATCTT. Amino acids: CASSQGSGRNRDTQYL.

This clonotype was detected only a few times. The V call is TRBV5-1, the J call TRBJ2-5; TRBD1 aligns across 8 bases. The CDR3 totals 13 residues. Germline V lookup: CDR1 SGHRS, CDR2 YFSETQ. J was trimmed by 5 bases and V by 4 bases; bases with no gene match: 4. The CDR3 sequence is CASSARGPETQYF. The CDR3 DNA sequence: TGCGCCAGCAGCGCCAGGGGGCCGGAGACCCAGTACTTC.